This T cell receptor (beta chain) was sequenced in a study of regulatory T cells in long-lasting Graves disease. Across the study: Under 3 months of antithyroid drugs had been taken by newly diagnosed Graves' patients.

Study conclusions and caveats: Limited samples may have lowered accuracy.

Time point noted: newly diagnosed GD, antithyroid drugs for less than 3 months. Isolated PBMC RNA provided the starting material for the TCR library. American Thyroid Association guidelines were used to diagnose Graves' disease. CDR1 is MDHEN, CDR2 SYDVKM, per germline. V dropped 5 bases and J dropped 6; count of bases not matched to a gene: 7. CDR3 size: 16 residues. This clonotype was counted ten times or more. Its target is unknown. Building the TCR beta libraries relied on iRepertoire HTBI primers, and CDR3 regions underwent Arm-PCR. TCRdb recomputed calls from the multiplex PCR reads with MiXCR, one row per CDR3 protein. This table has approximately 460,000 distinct CDR3 sequences, over 15% appearing once. This sample also belongs to another study, concerning T cells in Graves' hyperthyroidism and ophthalmopathy. That paper adds: Diagnosis of hyperthyroidism was new in patients aged 18 to 65, and its duration was under 2 months.

The sequences come from peripheral blood mononuclear cells (PBMCs), collected at new diagnosis, from a patient treated with antithyroid drugs. The J gene is TRBJ2-1, the V gene TRBV28; 13 bases are shared with TRBD2. This TCR derives from a woman aged 25 to 39 with Graves disease. CDR3 loop: CASSLGGLAGLNEQFF. The DNA of the CDR3 is TGTGCCAGCAGTCTCGGGGGACTAGCGGGACTCAATGAGCAGTTCTTC.